These T cell receptor beta chains were read from a single sample in a study of PD-L1 blockade in urothelial cancer. The data were produced by immunoSEQ multiplex PCR, yet TCRdb's version contains in-frame clones alone and is incomplete. Of tens of thousands of clones in the sample, around 90% were seen once. The sample in question was PBMCs, obtained around atezolizumab (anti-PD-L1) treatment. These receptors all come from a woman at least 80 years old with urothelial cancer. Both conserved end residues are part of each CDR3. Fields, in order: J gene, V gene, CDR3 protein.

>TRBJ2-1|TRBV9
CASSVSPGGGSSYNEQFF
>TRBJ1-1|TRBV18
CASRQGAATEAFF
>TRBJ1-2|TRBV6-6
CASTTDRRGGYGYTF
>TRBJ2-5|TRBV5-1
CASSPQGNGETQYF
>TRBJ2-4|TRBV5-4
CASSLGLAGGQGNIQYF
>TRBJ1-5|TRBV7-8
CASTMGGPSGPQHF
>TRBJ2-3|TRBV5-4
CASSLDRWDTQYF
>TRBJ1-2|TRBV10-1
CASRTPNYGYTF
>TRBJ2-2|TRBV5-1
CASSPAGENTGELFF
>TRBJ2-1|TRBV6-5
CASSWTGGGQQFF
>TRBJ1-3|TRBV9
CASSRIQGGGNTIYF
>TRBJ2-3|TRBV5-4
CASSLVGGRASDTQYF
>TRBJ2-1|TRBV19
CASSTSGRYDEQFF
>TRBJ1-4|TRBV19
CASSRRQGVSSNEKLFF